This TCR beta chain stems from a study of cytomegalovirus exposure and HLA in healthy donors. The CDR3 totals 15 residues. Germline V lookup: CDR1 MNHNS, CDR2 SASEGT. The V gene lost 0 bases and the J gene lost 4 bases, with 13 bases spanning the gap. Sequencing used immunoSEQ multiplex PCR; TCRdb keeps in-frame clones, though not all of them. This table holds roughly 60,000 clones, about 95% found once. This chain connects TRBV6-1 to TRBJ2-7; possible D gene TRBD1, 6 bases. The source is a man aged 18 to 30 in good health and CMV-seronegative. The sequenced sample consisted of PBMCs. CDR3 nucleotide sequence: TGTGCCAGCAGTGAAGCGCGGCGGACAGATTACGAGCAGTACTTC. Translating it yields CASSEARRTDYEQYF.